This record looks at one T cell receptor beta chain sequence and its context. The antigen is undetermined. The data are from a study of TIL therapy for anti-PD-1-resistant metastatic lung cancer. Study-wide background: Tumors were harvested before any PD-1/PD-L1 blockade. A few tumors were EGFR-mutant and two were ALK-rearranged. Study-level results: The cohort had more treatment-naive, never-smoker and oncogene-addicted patients than typical.

The immunoSEQ assay was v3. Method: immunoSEQ multiplex PCR; TCRdb's copy keeps in-frame clones and lacks some. The sample has just under 60,000 clones, more than 60% seen once. Described time point: pre-treatment sample, taken before nivolumab and TIL therapy. Trimming pared 6 bases from V and 0 bases from J, leaving 9 bases between. The CDR3 is 14 amino acids. Germline V lookup: CDR1 SNHLY, CDR2 FYNNEI. The clonotype was recovered from a person between 25 and 80 years old with non-small cell lung cancer. The V call is TRBV2, the J call TRBJ1-3; a possible D gene is TRBD1 (6 bases). The source was blood, collected at baseline. The chain's CDR3 is CASRGGNSGNTIYF. The CDR3 coding sequence is TGTGCCAGCAGAGGGGGGAACTCTGGAAACACCATATATTTT.